This T cell receptor (beta chain) comes out of a study of cytomegalovirus exposure and HLA in healthy donors. Study-level points and caveats: Some segments of the V type, notably TRBV6-2 and TRBV6-3, were excluded as indistinguishable. Most likely, a cluster of highly shared sequence variants arose as a sequencing artifact. Cytomegalovirus status, reportedly, was diagnosed with high specificity and sensitivity by the classifier.

Researchers ran the PCR with 60 Vbeta and 13 Jbeta primers. Profiled with immunoSEQ multiplex PCR; TCRdb holds only in-frame clones, not every one. This sample yields roughly 130,000 clones, of which 80% are seen a single time; 1% belongs to the top ten. This CDR3 comprises 13 residues. The J segment lost 5 bases and the V segment lost 4 bases, leaving 4 bases of the junction unmatched. Per germline, CDR1 MDHEN and CDR2 SYDVKM. About this clone: Its antigen is unidentified.

This TCR derives from a man in his forties or fifties in good health and CMV-seronegative. The sequencing sample was made of PBMCs. This chain uses TRBV28 with TRBJ1-2; TRBD1 agrees at 7 bases. The DNA of the CDR3 is TGTGCCAGCAGTTCCGGGACAGAGTATGGCTACACCTTC. It encodes CASSSGTEYGYTF.